The present entry profiles one T cell receptor beta chain with its context. As yet, its antigen is unknown. With no exception, relapse followed autologous stem cell transplantation in all patients, and brentuximab vedotin exposure varied. Best outcomes ranged across complete response, partial response and progressive disease. This sample is part of a study of PD-1 blockade in classical Hodgkin lymphoma. Using immunoSEQ multiplex PCR, the repertoire was profiled, and TCRdb retains in-frame clones only, with some absent. The table has fewer than 100,000 clones, roughly nine tenths seen once. Germline V gene sequence: CDR1 GTSNPN, CDR2 SVGIG (reference sequence). The CDR3 length is 13 residues. With 0 bases removed from V and 4 bases from J, the gap between germline ends came to 7 bases. Study results and caveats: As was reported, newly diagnosed patients showed lower baseline TCR diversity than healthy donors did. At C4D1, TCR diversity had climbed significantly for CD4+ cells, though not for CD8+ cells. Some patients started nivolumab under 1 year after ASCT, and they were excluded.

The genes are TRBV30 and TRBJ2-1, with unresolved D. The TCR comes from a human donor with classical Hodgkin lymphoma. The input for sequencing was peripheral blood mononuclear cells (PBMCs), taken at baseline. DNA for the CDR3: TGTGCCTGGAGTGTTTCGCTATACAATGAGCAGTTCTTC. It codes for CAWSVSLYNEQFF.